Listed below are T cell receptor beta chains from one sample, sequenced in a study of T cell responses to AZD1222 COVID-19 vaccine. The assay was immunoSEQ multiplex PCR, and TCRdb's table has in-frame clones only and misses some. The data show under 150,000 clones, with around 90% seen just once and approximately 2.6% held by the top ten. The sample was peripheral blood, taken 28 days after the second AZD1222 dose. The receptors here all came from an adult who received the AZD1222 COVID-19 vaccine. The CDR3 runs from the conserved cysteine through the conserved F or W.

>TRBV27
CASSLIRGNQPQHF
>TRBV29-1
CSVEETGLVGEQFF
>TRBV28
CASRTTTDGANTGELFF
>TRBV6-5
CASSYTHSGGGHEQFF
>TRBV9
CASSVSTDHQETQYF
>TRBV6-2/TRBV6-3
CASSQLNRAGGELFF
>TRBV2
CASTIRGTGFQPQHF
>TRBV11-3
CASSRSGGSSTEAFF
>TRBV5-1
CASSLGQSTNEKLFF
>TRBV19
CASSIKRSIPGTGVRGYTF
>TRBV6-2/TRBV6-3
CASSPSDYNTEAFF
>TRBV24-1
CATSDRYEQYF
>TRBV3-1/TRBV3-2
CASSPVTGFQPQHF
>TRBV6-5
CASSAGQGYIDEAFF
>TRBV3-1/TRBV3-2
CASRSGFSGNTIYF
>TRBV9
CASSVVAGGRTGELFF
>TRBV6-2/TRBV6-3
CASSKGQLSSYEQYF
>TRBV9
CASSRTALSYEQYF
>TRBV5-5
CASSPFWAGDYGYTF
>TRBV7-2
CASSLMTGADQETQYF
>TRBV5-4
CASSSETLAGGTDTQYF
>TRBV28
CASSFRRARTRNGYTF
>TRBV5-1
CASSLAGTGGGEQYF
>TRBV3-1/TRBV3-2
CASSQGVTGTGNTIYF
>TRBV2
CASSVRQGGIGEKLFF
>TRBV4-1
CASSQGREYGYTF
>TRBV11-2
CASSLVNTNEKLFF
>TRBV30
CAWNSRGGLGAQYF
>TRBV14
CASSQERAGTRSYEQYF
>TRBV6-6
CASSLQVGYTF
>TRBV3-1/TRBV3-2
CASSQSGANNEKLFF
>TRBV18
CASSPKMGQLMNTEAFF
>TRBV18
CASSPKLAGDNEQFF
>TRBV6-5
CASRRRRDNSPLHF
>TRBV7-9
CASSLAGEGDTIYF
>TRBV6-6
CASSYSLGNYGYTF
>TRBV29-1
CSVVFGPFFGEQFF
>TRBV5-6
CASRLTGLNEKLFF
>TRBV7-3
CASSLAGSGNTIYF
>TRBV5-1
CASRGTGSTDTQYF
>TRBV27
CASNAVGAGEADTQYF
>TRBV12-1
CASSPPTVYSGANVLTF
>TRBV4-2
CASSQARDSYGYTF
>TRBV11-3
CASSLDTYEQFF
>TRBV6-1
CASGPPGQFYEQYF
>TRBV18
CASSQRANTEAFF